Shown below are 30 T cell receptor beta chains from a single sample sequenced in a study of blood T cell repertoires in COVID-19. Using immunoSEQ multiplex PCR, the repertoire was profiled, and TCRdb retains in-frame clones only, with some absent. The sample has approximately 130,000 clones; 87% are singletons. The sequenced sample was peripheral blood. The origin of the receptors is a man aged 50 or older with active COVID-19.

The rearrangement links TRBV19 to TRBJ2-1; 8 nucleotides match TRBD1. The germline gives CDR1 LNHDA, CDR2 SQIVND (reference sequence). This CDR3 has 15 amino acids. Trimming at V came to 4 bases and at J to 8 bases, leaving 10 bases not matched to a gene. Here the CDR3 reads CASSTQDRVIDEQFF. The CDR3 DNA reads TGTGCCAGTAGTACTCAGGACAGGGTAATCGATGAGCAGTTCTTC.

V usage is TRBV19 and J usage is TRBJ1-4; tentatively, D is TRBD1 (5 bases). The CDR3 runs 15 residues. Per germline, CDR1 LNHDA and CDR2 SQIVND (reference sequence). V was pared by 2 bases and J by 8 bases, with 15 bases between. The CDR3 protein is CASSILEVGGEKLFF. CDR3 nucleotides: TGTGCCAGTAGTATATTGGAGGTGGGGGGAGAAAAACTGTTTTTT.

V and J are TRBV11-2 and TRBJ2-7; 11 nucleotides agree with TRBD2. V dropped 8 bases and J dropped 1; count of bases not matched to a gene: 7. The CDR3 is 15 residues long. Germline V CDR1 and CDR2: SGHAT, FQNNGV. The CDR3: CASLLASGGSYEQYF. The DNA for the CDR3 is TGTGCCAGCCTCCTGGCTAGCGGGGGGTCCTACGAGCAGTACTTC.

The rearrangement uses TRBV6-5 and TRBJ2-3; 7 bases match TRBD2. After removal of 4 bases from V and 2 bases from J, the junction contained 6 bases not matched to a gene. The CDR3 contains 15 residues. The germline V gene encodes CDR1 MNHEY and CDR2 SVGAGI. The CDR3 loop is CASSSRGVPTDTQYF. Written as DNA, the CDR3 is TGTGCCAGCAGTTCCCGGGGGGTCCCCACAGATACGCAGTATTTT.

The gene calls are TRBV5-1 and TRBJ2-3; the D is unclear. Germline assignment: CDR1 SGHRS and CDR2 YFSETQ. Trimming shortened V by 4 bases and J by 5 bases, and 14 bases separated the two germline ends. This CDR3 is 14 amino acids long. CDR3 coding DNA: TGCGCCAGCAGCGCCGCAGGTATCGGAGATACGCAGTATTTT. It yields the protein CASSAAGIGDTQYF.

The chain employs TRBV7-2 and TRBJ2-5; D ambiguous. The length of the CDR3 is 13 residues. CDR1 and CDR2 (germline): SGHTA, FQGNSA. V was cut by 1 base and J by 5 bases, with 8 bases left in between. The CDR3: CASSLEAAETQYF. CDR3 DNA sequence: TGTGCCAGCAGCTTAGAAGCAGCGGAGACCCAGTACTTC.

This sequence joins TRBV7-2 and TRBJ2-2, with 14 bases lining up with TRBD2. V shed 5 bases and J 4 bases; nucleotides not matched to a gene: 9. The CDR3 covers 18 residues. Germline CDR1 reads SGHTA; CDR2 reads FQGNSA. The CDR3 spells CASSPRLAGGQGTGELFF. The CDR3 DNA sequence: TGTGCCAGCAGCCCGAGACTAGCGGGGGGGCAGGGCACCGGGGAGCTGTTTTTT.

The chain carries TRBV4-1 and TRBJ1-2; D gene uncertain. The germline V and J ends were trimmed by 0 bases and 8 bases, with 7 bases remaining between them. The CDR3 sequence is 12 residues long. Germline-derived CDR1 and CDR2 are MGHRA and YSYEKL. This chain's CDR3 is CASSQERYGYTF. The CDR3 DNA follows: TGCGCCAGCAGCCAAGAGAGGTACGGCTACACCTTC.

The J gene is TRBJ2-7, the V gene TRBV7-2, with D possibly TRBD1 on 5 matching bases. From germline, CDR1 is SGHTA and CDR2 FQGNSA. The CDR3 is 14 amino acids. Trimming pared 1 base from V and 5 bases from J, leaving 12 bases between. The CDR3 region has the DNA TGTGCCAGCAGCTTAGGGCGGCAGGGCCACGAGCAGTACTTC. Encoded protein: CASSLGRQGHEQYF.

The CDR3 sequence: CASSGGATDTQYF. As DNA, the CDR3 is TGTGCCAGCAGCGGGGGGGCGACAGATACGCAGTATTTT. The chain links TRBV2 to TRBJ2-3, with 8 bases matching TRBD2. Germline V lookup: CDR1 SNHLY, CDR2 FYNNEI. V trimming: 6 bases; J trimming: 3 bases; junction bases outside the gene matches: 2. The length of the CDR3 is 13 residues.

J is TRBJ1-3 and V is TRBV23-1; TRBD1 matches 7 bases. TRBV23-1 is labeled an ORF, and its function is uncertain. The CDR3 runs to 13 residues. V lost 10 bases to trimming and J lost 4 bases; unmatched junction nucleotides: 7. The CDR3 loop is CATPTGRGNTIYF. The DNA for the CDR3 is TGCGCCACCCCGACAGGGCGAGGAAACACCATATATTTT.

The chain is built from TRBV18 and TRBJ1-1, with 9 nucleotides matching TRBD1. Germline V gene lookup returns CDR1 KGHSH and CDR2 LQKENI. This CDR3 has 16 amino acids. After removal of 5 bases from V and 0 bases from J, the junction contained 7 bases not matched to a gene. The DNA of the CDR3 is TGTGCCAGCTCAACCGGGACAGGGACACTGAACACTGAAGCTTTCTTT. It is translated as CASSTGTGTLNTEAFF.

This CDR3 is CASSGTGRGYTF. The CDR3 coding sequence is TGTGCCAGCAGTGGGACAGGGCGCGGCTACACCTTC. The chain couples TRBV2 to TRBJ1-2; TRBD1 matches at 8 bases. The CDR3 is 12 amino acids. V shed 4 bases and J 8 bases; nucleotides not matched to a gene: 3. Germline CDR1 is SNHLY and CDR2 is FYNNEI.

V is TRBV19 and J is TRBJ1-3, with TRBD1 as a possible D gene (6 bases). V lost 3 bases and J 0 bases, leaving 9 bases between the germline ends. This CDR3 comprises 15 residues. Germline V gene lookup returns CDR1 LNHDA and CDR2 SQIVND (reference sequence). The CDR3 loop is CASSMGRGSGNTIYF. The CDR3, as DNA: TGTGCCAGTAGTATGGGCAGGGGCTCTGGAAACACCATATATTTT.

This chain uses TRBV9 with TRBJ2-3; D may be TRBD2 (5 bases). Trimming removed 7 bases from V and 0 bases from J, with 18 bases in between. This CDR3 has 16 residues. CDR1 and CDR2 from the germline V gene are SGDLS and YYNGEE. The CDR3 DNA is TGTGCCAGCGGAACGGGAATCGTTCCTAGCACAGATACGCAGTATTTT. It encodes CASGTGIVPSTDTQYF.

The chain is built from TRBV6-5 and TRBJ1-4; TRBD1 agrees at 10 bases. The ends lost 6 bases at V and 5 bases at J; junction bases unmatched: 3. Germline CDR1 reads MNHEY; CDR2 reads SVGAGI. The CDR3 sequence is 14 residues long. In DNA form, the CDR3 reads TGTGCCAGCAGGACAGGGGGCGGCAATGAAAAACTGTTTTTT. It encodes CASRTGGGNEKLFF.

The chain couples TRBV6-1 to TRBJ2-5; perhaps TRBD1 as D (5 bases). V was clipped by 3 bases and J by 1 base, with 15 bases between them. The CDR3 loop spans 16 amino acids. Germline CDR1 reads MNHNS; CDR2 reads SASEGT. CDR3 DNA sequence: TGTGCCAGCAGTGATGAAAACAGGAGAATCCAAGAGACCCAGTACTTC. Its protein product is CASSDENRRIQETQYF.

The chain couples TRBV6-2 or TRBV6-3 to TRBJ2-3; 8 nucleotides line up with TRBD2. The CDR3 consists of 16 residues. After removal of 5 bases from V and 2 bases from J, the junction contained 9 bases not matched to a gene. CDR1 is MNHEY, CDR2 SVGEGT, per germline. CDR3 nucleotide sequence: TGTGCCAGCAGTGCCCGAGGAGCGGGAGCCACAGATACGCAGTATTTT. Translation gives CASSARGAGATDTQYF.

This clone was detected a few times. The genes are TRBV3-1 (or the pseudogene TRBV3-2) and TRBJ1-1; D is uncertain. The CDR3 has 14 amino acids. Looked up from germline, CDR1 is LGHDT and CDR2 is YNNKEL (reference sequence). V was shortened by 4 bases and J by 2 bases, with 11 bases between the two germline ends. CDR3 amino acids: CASSLQQQNTEAFF. The CDR3, as DNA: TGTGCCAGCAGCCTACAACAGCAAAACACTGAAGCTTTCTTT.

This clone has just one count. The CDR3 DNA reads as TGTGCCAGCAGCTCCCCCGGGTCCTACGAGCAGTACTTC. Its protein is CASSSPGSYEQYF. The V gene is TRBV7-2, the J gene TRBJ2-7; D unclear. V dropped 4 bases and J dropped 1 base, with 8 bases sitting between them. The germline CDR1 and CDR2 sequences are SGHTA and FQGNSA. This CDR3 region has 13 residues.

This rearrangement joins TRBV11-2 to TRBJ2-3; maybe TRBD1 (6 bases). Germline V gene data show CDR1 as SGHAT and CDR2 as FQNNGV. V was shortened by 5 bases and J by 0 bases, with 12 bases between the two germline ends. The CDR3 is made up of 15 amino acids. The CDR3: CASSQGWRSTDTQYF. Written as DNA, the CDR3 is TGTGCCAGCAGCCAGGGGTGGAGGAGCACAGATACGCAGTATTTT.

The CDR3 reads CASSLDTAGGYNEQFF. The DNA of the CDR3 is TGTGCCAGCTCACTAGACACCGCGGGGGGCTACAATGAGCAGTTCTTC. This chain connects TRBV18 to TRBJ2-1, with 8 positions matching TRBD2. Germline trimming cut 4 bases from V and 3 bases from J; bases unmatched to any gene: 8. CDR3 size: 16 residues. Looked up from germline, CDR1 is KGHSH and CDR2 is LQKENI.

J is TRBJ2-2 and V is TRBV24-1, with 7 bases that match TRBD1. With V trimmed by 3 bases and J by 3 bases, 9 bases remained unmatched. Germline V CDR1 and CDR2: KGHDR, SFDVKD. This CDR3 is 17 amino acids long. The CDR3: CATSDAEGARDTGELFF. The CDR3 DNA reads TGTGCCACCAGTGATGCCGAGGGGGCGAGGGACACCGGGGAGCTGTTTTTT.

The chain carries TRBV11-2 and TRBJ2-1; 9 nucleotides match TRBD2. Germline assignment: CDR1 SGHAT and CDR2 FQNNGV. The junction had 4 bases not matched to a gene; V was cut back by 2 bases and J by 5 bases. The CDR3 has 15 residues. The CDR3 DNA reads TGTGCCAGCAGCTTATACGCGGGGGGGCACAATGAGCAGTTCTTC. This encodes CASSLYAGGHNEQFF.

This rearrangement joins TRBV7-9 to TRBJ2-5, with a weak D call TRBD2 (7 bases). Germline CDR1 and CDR2: SEHNR and FQNEAQ (reference sequence). The CDR3 contains 17 residues. Trimming shortened V by 0 bases and J by 4 bases, and 18 bases separated the two germline ends. The CDR3, as DNA: TGTGCCAGCAGCTTAGCGAGTACAGGGAGGGTCGGAGAGACCCAGTACTTC. Its translation: CASSLASTGRVGETQYF.

The chain employs TRBV11-2 and TRBJ2-3, with D tentatively TRBD2 (5 bases). V dropped 1 base and J dropped 5 bases, with 16 bases sitting between them. This CDR3 contains 16 residues. Germline lookup yields CDR1 SGHAT and CDR2 FQNNGV. CDR3 sequence: CASSLAGRARIDTQYF. The CDR3 nucleotides are TGTGCCAGCAGCTTAGCTGGGCGGGCTCGAATAGATACGCAGTATTTT.

This chain uses TRBV18 with TRBJ2-7; TRBD1 matches 7 bases. The junction had 1 base not matched to a gene; V was cut back by 4 bases and J by 1 base. CDR1 is KGHSH and CDR2 is LQKENI in the germline V gene. This CDR3 comprises 13 residues. The CDR3 loop reads CASSQGQSYEQYF. The CDR3 DNA reads as TGTGCCAGCTCACAGGGACAGTCCTACGAGCAGTACTTC.

V is TRBV2 and J is TRBJ2-7; a weak D match, TRBD1 (6 bases). The germline V gene has CDR1 SNHLY and CDR2 FYNNEI. The CDR3 is 13 amino acids. The V gene lost 10 bases and the J gene lost 0 bases, with 13 bases spanning the gap. Here the CDR3 reads CATTGTSSYEQYF. CDR3 nucleotides: TGTGCCACTACAGGGACCAGCTCCTACGAGCAGTACTTC.

The chain links TRBV4-2 to TRBJ2-1; D might be TRBD2 (5 bases). Trimming removed 0 bases at V and 8 bases at J, with 14 bases between. CDR3 length: 15 residues. Germline V gene data show CDR1 as LGHNA and CDR2 as YNFKEQ. CDR3 sequence reads: CASSQESSKWDEQFF. As DNA, the CDR3 is TGTGCCAGCAGCCAAGAGTCTAGCAAGTGGGATGAGCAGTTCTTC.

CDR3 sequence reads: CASSAQGARWGTEAFF. The CDR3 DNA reads TGTGCCAGTAGTGCCCAGGGGGCGAGGTGGGGCACTGAAGCTTTCTTT. The chain couples TRBV19 to TRBJ1-1; 8 nucleotides line up with TRBD1. Germline V gene data show CDR1 as LNHDA and CDR2 as SQIVND (reference sequence). The CDR3 has 16 amino acids. With V trimmed by 5 bases and J by 4 bases, 12 bases remained unmatched.